This is a list of T cell receptor beta chains from one sample in a study of response to subunit inactivated influenza vaccine. TCRdb redid the calling of the RT-PCR reads with MiXCR, one entry per CDR3 protein. The sample consists of roughly 540,000 distinct CDR3 sequences, around 25% of them appearing once. The sample also formed part of further work on T cells expressing NK-cell markers.

The material sequenced was CD4+ T cells sorted from PBMCs, taken about 12 days after vaccination. The source of these receptors is a man aged 50-60 years who received an inactivated influenza vaccine. The conserved cysteine and the conserved F or W are not part of the CDR3 here. The D gene is left open where the match is weak.

>TRBD1|TRBV7-2
ASRPTGGRTDTQY
>TRBD2|TRBV11-2
ASSLDPGLVQF
>-|TRBV7-2
ASSLSGPGLIREQF
>TRBD1|TRBV12-3/TRBV12-4
ASSTGTGLDWY
>-|TRBV28
ASSSRRGPNYGYT
>-|TRBV5-8
ASRYMGTDTQY
>-|TRBV5-1
ASSLERQRNIQY
>TRBD2|TRBV5-4
ASSLTSGSYNEQF
>-|TRBV4-1
ASSQVGGEGNQPQH
>TRBD2|TRBV15
ATSRVAGGLMGTNEQF
>-|TRBV29-1
SVIRGDEQF
>TRBD2|TRBV20-1
SARDSGRMEF
>-|TRBV12-3/TRBV12-4
ASRRGGNTQY
>-|TRBV25-1
ASRWAGNEKLF
>-|TRBV4-1
ASSQESSGRSTEAF
>-|TRBV5-1
ASTPGAGARDTQY
>-|TRBV7-9
ASSRQAATNEKLF
>TRBD1|TRBV18
ASSPTPGTGPSTDTQY
>TRBD2|TRBV5-1
ASSLAGGLLSEQF
>-|TRBV5-1
ASSSTLRGARANEQF
>TRBD2|TRBV7-2
ASSQVGLGNEQF
>-|TRBV9
ASSVDLGQPQH
>-|TRBV6-1
ASRRQAAATNEKLF